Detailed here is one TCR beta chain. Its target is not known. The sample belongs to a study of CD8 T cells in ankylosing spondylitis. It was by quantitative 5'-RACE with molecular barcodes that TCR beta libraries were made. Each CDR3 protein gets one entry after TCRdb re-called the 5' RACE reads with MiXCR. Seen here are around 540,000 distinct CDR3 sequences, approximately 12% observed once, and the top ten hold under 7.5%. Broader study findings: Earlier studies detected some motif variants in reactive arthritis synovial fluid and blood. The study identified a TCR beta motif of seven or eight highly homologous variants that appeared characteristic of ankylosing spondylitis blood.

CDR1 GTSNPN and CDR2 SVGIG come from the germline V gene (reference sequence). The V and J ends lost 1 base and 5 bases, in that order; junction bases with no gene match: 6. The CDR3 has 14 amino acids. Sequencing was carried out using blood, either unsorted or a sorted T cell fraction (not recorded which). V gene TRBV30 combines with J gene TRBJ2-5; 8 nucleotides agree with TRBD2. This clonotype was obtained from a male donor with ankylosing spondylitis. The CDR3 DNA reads TGTGCCTGGAGTGAGAAGCGGGAGCAGGAGACCCAGTACTTC. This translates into CAWSEKREQETQYF.